The 12 T cell receptor beta chains given below trace back to one sample, sequenced in a study of identical twins. TCRdb recomputed calls from the 5' RACE reads with MiXCR, one row per CDR3 protein. Of 500,000 to 600,000 distinct CDR3 sequences in the sample, roughly a fifth were seen once. The same sample was also used in a study of T cells expressing NK-cell markers.

The specimen sequenced was CD4+ T cells sorted from blood. The receptor set was obtained from a woman aged 18-29 years in good health.

This clonotype was recorded a few times. The V call is TRBV20-1, the J call TRBJ2-3, with 11 bases that match TRBD2. Losses at the gene ends were 2 bases for V and 5 bases for J; bases not matched to a gene: 0. The CDR3 is 13 amino acids. Per germline, CDR1 DFQATT and CDR2 SNEGSKA (reference sequence). CDR3 coding DNA: TGCAGTGCTAGACTAGCGGGAGGAGATACGCAGTATTTT. As protein: CSARLAGGDTQYF.

The chain recombines TRBV10-2 with TRBJ2-7, with TRBD2 matching 12 bases. J was trimmed by 4 bases and V by 4 bases; bases with no gene match: 5. The germline CDR1 and CDR2 sequences are WSHSY and SAAADI. This CDR3 contains 15 residues. The CDR3 bases are TGCGCCAGCAGTGCCAGACTAGCGGGAGTGTACGAGCAGTACTTC. Translated: CASSARLAGVYEQYF.

The V and J genes are TRBV20-1 and TRBJ1-5; no reliable D call. Trimming removed 1 base from V and 7 bases from J, with 11 bases in between. The germline CDR1 and CDR2 sequences are DFQATT and SNEGSKA (reference sequence). CDR3 length equals 13 residues. CDR3 region: CSARVPGNQPQHF. CDR3 in DNA: TGCAGTGCTAGAGTTCCGGGGAACCAGCCCCAGCATTTT.

The table lists this clonotype with a few counts. In DNA, the CDR3 is TGCAGTGCTAGGTCCGCGTACTACAATGAGCAGTTCTTC. Protein product: CSARSAYYNEQFF. The V gene is TRBV20-1, the J gene TRBJ2-1; D is undetermined. V dropped 3 bases and J dropped 3 bases, with 9 bases sitting between them. CDR3 size: 13 residues. The germline gives CDR1 DFQATT, CDR2 SNEGSKA (reference sequence).

A few counts support this clonotype. The rearrangement links TRBV20-1 to TRBJ2-2, with D hard to call. V was shortened by 4 bases and J by 0 bases, with 6 bases between the two germline ends. Germline CDR1 and CDR2: DFQATT and SNEGSKA (reference sequence). The CDR3 extends over 13 amino acids. The chain's CDR3 is CSAKATNTGELFF. The CDR3 nucleotides are TGCAGTGCTAAGGCCACGAACACCGGGGAGCTGTTTTTT.

V and J are TRBV7-2 and TRBJ1-2, with unresolved D. This CDR3 has 15 residues. The germline V and J ends were trimmed by 2 bases and 2 bases, with 12 bases remaining between them. The V gene's germline CDR1 is SGHTA and CDR2 FQGNSA. The CDR3 here is CASSLFGGPNYGYTF. The CDR3 bases are TGTGCCAGCAGCTTATTTGGCGGCCCGAACTATGGCTACACCTTC. Based on the CDR3 plus reference TRBV7-2 and TRBJ1-2, the full variable domain is GAGVSQSPSNKVTEKGKDVELRCDPISGHTALYWYRQSLGQGLEFLIYFQGNSAPDKSGLPSDRFSAERTGGSVSTLTIQRTQQEDSAVYLCASSLFGGPNYGYTFGSGTRLTVV.

There are a few counts of this clonotype. The CDR3 protein is CATSGPSEELGYEQFF. The CDR3 DNA sequence: TGTGCCACCAGTGGTCCTTCTGAGGAGTTAGGATATGAGCAGTTCTTC. This chain connects TRBV24-1 to TRBJ2-1; D remains unclear. The CDR3 has 16 residues. The germline CDR1 and CDR2 sequences are KGHDR and SFDVKD. V lost 5 bases to trimming and J lost 8 bases, with 21 bases between them.

The gene calls are TRBV28 and TRBJ2-2; D call uncertain. V dropped 5 bases and J dropped 9 bases, with 13 bases sitting between them. Germline V lookup: CDR1 MDHEN, CDR2 SYDVKM. This CDR3 region has 13 residues. The CDR3 sequence: CASSRRNFWELFF. CDR3 in DNA: TGTGCCAGCAGTCGTAGGAACTTTTGGGAGCTGTTTTTT.

The chain links TRBV20-1 to TRBJ1-1; unclear D gene. The CDR3 has 12 residues. The germline V gene encodes CDR1 DFQATT and CDR2 SNEGSKA (reference sequence). Trimming pared 0 bases from V and 9 bases from J, leaving 11 bases between. Here the CDR3 reads CSARDRTAKAFF. The CDR3 region has the DNA TGCAGTGCTAGAGACAGGACCGCGAAAGCTTTCTTT.

The chain recombines TRBV20-1 with TRBJ2-7; TRBD2 agrees at 10 bases. V lost 2 bases to trimming and J lost 5 bases; unmatched junction nucleotides: 3. Germline V gene sequence: CDR1 DFQATT, CDR2 SNEGSKA (reference sequence). This CDR3 has 13 residues. The CDR3 DNA is TGCAGTGCTAGATCCCTAGCGGGGGACGAGCAGTACTTC. Its protein product is CSARSLAGDEQYF.

This clonotype was recorded a few times. The chain couples TRBV6-2 or TRBV6-3 to TRBJ2-1; 8 bases are shared with TRBD2. V lost 5 bases to trimming and J lost 7 bases; unmatched junction nucleotides: 13. The CDR3 extends over 16 amino acids. Germline V gene sequence: CDR1 MNHEY, CDR2 SVGEGT. The CDR3 nucleotides are TGTGCCAGCAGTACTCGGCCTAGCGGGTGGATGAATGAGCAGTTCTTC. It specifies CASSTRPSGWMNEQFF.

This rearrangement joins TRBV3-1 to TRBJ2-7; 11 bases fit TRBD2. With V trimmed by 3 bases and J by 5 bases, 9 bases remained unmatched. Germline V gene lookup returns CDR1 LGHDT and CDR2 YNNKEL (reference sequence). The CDR3 is 16 amino acids. CDR3 nucleotide sequence: TGTGCCAGCAGCCATCTGGCTAGCGGGGGGAGGAACGAGCAGTACTTC. This encodes CASSHLASGGRNEQYF.